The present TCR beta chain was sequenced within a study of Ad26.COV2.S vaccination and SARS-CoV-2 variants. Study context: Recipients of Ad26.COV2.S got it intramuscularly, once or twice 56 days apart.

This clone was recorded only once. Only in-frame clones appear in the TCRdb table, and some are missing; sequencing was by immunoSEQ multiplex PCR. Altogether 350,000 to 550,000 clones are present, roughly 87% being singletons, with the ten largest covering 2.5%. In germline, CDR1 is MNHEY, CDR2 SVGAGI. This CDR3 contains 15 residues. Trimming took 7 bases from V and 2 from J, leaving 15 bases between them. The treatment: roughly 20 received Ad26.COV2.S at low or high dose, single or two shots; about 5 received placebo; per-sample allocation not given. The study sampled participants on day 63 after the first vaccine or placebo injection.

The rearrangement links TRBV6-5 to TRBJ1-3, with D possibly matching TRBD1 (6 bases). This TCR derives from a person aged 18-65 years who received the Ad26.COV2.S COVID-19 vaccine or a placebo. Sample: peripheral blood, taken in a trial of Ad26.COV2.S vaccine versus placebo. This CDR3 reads CASTVDGGPGNTIYF. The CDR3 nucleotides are TGTGCCAGCACAGTAGACGGGGGGCCTGGAAACACCATATATTTT.